This is a list of T cell receptor beta chains from one sample in a study of blood T cell repertoires in COVID-19. Data came from immunoSEQ multiplex PCR; TCRdb stores just in-frame clones and leaves some out. The table includes about 200,000 clones, around nine tenths detected once. Sequencing input: peripheral blood. The receptor source for this set is a man in his forties or fifties with active or convalescent COVID-19. The CDR3 runs from the conserved cysteine through the conserved F or W. D genes are given only for firm matches. Where a row states a size, it is once, few, many or the class of an expanded clone; other rows omit it.

v_gene,j_gene,d_gene,abundance,CDR3nt,CDR3aa
TRBV7-3,TRBJ2-7,-,-,TGTGCCAGCAGCTCAGGGGTTAACTACGAGCAGTACTTC,CASSSGVNYEQYF
TRBV19,TRBJ1-1,TRBD1,-,TGTGCCAGTAGTATAGGTACAGGGGGCGCATTCTTT,CASSIGTGGAFF
TRBV24-1,TRBJ2-5,TRBD1,once,TGTGCCACCAGTGATGCGGACAGGGCTCTCCAAGAGACCCAGTACTTC,CATSDADRALQETQYF
TRBV28,TRBJ2-3,-,-,TGTGCCAGCAGACCGCAGGGTTTCGCCCTTACAGCCACAGATACGCAGTATTTT,CASRPQGFALTATDTQYF
TRBV18,TRBJ2-1,-,-,TGTGCCAGCTCACCTCCCCAGGGGAGCTTCTACAATGAGCAGTTCTTC,CASSPPQGSFYNEQFF
TRBV4-2,TRBJ1-3,TRBD1,-,TGTGCCAGCAGCCAAGAGACAGGGTCGAACACCATATATTTT,CASSQETGSNTIYF
TRBV12-5,TRBJ2-2,-,-,TGTGCTAGTGGTTTGATGGTGGGTGACAGTATCAACACCGGGGAGCTGTTTTTT,CASGLMVGDSINTGELFF
TRBV28,TRBJ2-3,TRBD1,-,TGTGCCAGCAGTCCCCGGGACAGGGCCACAGATACGCAGTATTTT,CASSPRDRATDTQYF
TRBV5-4,TRBJ2-2,-,few,TGTGCCAGCAGCTTGGGCGGGCTAGCCTCCGGGGAGCTGTTTTTT,CASSLGGLASGELFF
TRBV4-3,TRBJ2-1,-,-,TGCGCCAGCAGCCAAGAATCCTATAGGGGCAATGAGCAGTTCTTC,CASSQESYRGNEQFF
TRBV5-1,TRBJ2-5,-,few,TGCGCCAGCAGCAACATGGAAGGAGCTCAAGAGACCCAGTACTTC,CASSNMEGAQETQYF
TRBV11-3,TRBJ2-1,TRBD2,-,TGTGCCAGCAGCTTAAGTTTCGCGGGGGGGCTTAGGAATGAGCAGTTCTTC,CASSLSFAGGLRNEQFF
TRBV7-9,TRBJ1-4,-,-,TGTGCCAGCAGCTTCCCGATGTTTCGGGAGGAGGAAAAACTGTTTTTT,CASSFPMFREEEKLFF
TRBV28,TRBJ2-7,TRBD1,once,TGTGCCAGCAGTCCCACGTGGGGGGACCGGGACAGGCTTCACTTC,CASSPTWGDRDRLHF
TRBV5-1,TRBJ2-7,TRBD1,-,TGCGCCAGCAGCTTGAGGGGTCAAACAGGGGGGAGCTCCTACGAGCAGTACTTC,CASSLRGQTGGSSYEQYF
TRBV2,TRBJ2-2,-,-,TGTGCCAGCAGTCTAAGCAGGGTCTACCCCGGGGAGCTGTTTTTT,CASSLSRVYPGELFF
TRBV5-6,TRBJ2-7,TRBD1,-,TGTGCCAGCAGCTTGAGACAGGGGGGTTTGATTGTCGAGCAGTACTTC,CASSLRQGGLIVEQYF
TRBV7-3,TRBJ1-6,TRBD1,once,TGTGCCAGCAGTAATACGCCGGTTGGACAGGGGGCAAATTCACCCCTCCACTTT,CASSNTPVGQGANSPLHF
TRBV30,TRBJ1-6,-,-,TGTGCCTGGAGTCTACAGACGGATTCACCCCTCCACTTT,CAWSLQTDSPLHF
TRBV5-1,TRBJ2-1,TRBD2,-,TGCGCCAGCAGTCCTAGCGGGACCACCTACAATGAGCAGTTCTTC,CASSPSGTTYNEQFF